The 3 T cell receptor beta chains presented below share a single source sample, sequenced in a study of CD8+ T cells in alopecia areata. This sample's treatment: oral pan-JAK inhibitor, 5-10 mg twice daily. RNA was isolated and reverse transcribed to cDNA, the sequencing template. Sequencing used immunoSEQ multiplex PCR; TCRdb keeps in-frame clones, though not all of them. The profile covers over 80,000 clones, with about 40% appearing a single time and 15% to 20% taken by the ten largest. Sequences were derived from CD8+ T cells sorted from blood, sampled at week 24, from a patient treated with tofacitinib. The receptors stem from a human donor with alopecia areata.

The CDR3 spells CASSHGLAGGTKNIQYF. The CDR3 DNA is TGCGCCAGCAGTCATGGGCTGGCAGGGGGTACCAAAAACATTCAGTACTTC. This chain uses TRBV23-1 with TRBJ2-4; 7 nucleotides match TRBD1. TRBV23-1 is an ORF, and what it does is uncertain. The CDR3 runs 17 residues. The V segment lost 3 bases and the J segment 2 bases; nucleotides outside the gene matches: 10.

The chain couples TRBV6-6 to TRBJ1-5, with 9 bases fitting TRBD1. The J segment lost 4 bases and the V segment lost 6 bases, leaving 7 bases of the junction unmatched. CDR3 length equals 15 residues. Germline-derived CDR1 and CDR2 are MNHNY and SVGAGI (reference sequence). In DNA, the CDR3 is TGTGCCAGCAGAGTCCGGGACAGGGCTAATCAGCCCCAGCATTTT. As protein: CASRVRDRANQPQHF.

The chain employs TRBV7-9 and TRBJ2-1, with TRBD2 matching 14 bases. Per the germline V gene, CDR1 is SEHNR and CDR2 is FQNEAQ (reference sequence). Losses at the gene ends were 5 bases for V and 10 bases for J; bases not matched to a gene: 10. The CDR3 has 16 residues. The CDR3 protein is CASSPATSGREGEQFF. The CDR3 DNA is TGTGCCAGCAGCCCCGCGACTAGCGGGAGGGAGGGGGAGCAGTTCTTC.